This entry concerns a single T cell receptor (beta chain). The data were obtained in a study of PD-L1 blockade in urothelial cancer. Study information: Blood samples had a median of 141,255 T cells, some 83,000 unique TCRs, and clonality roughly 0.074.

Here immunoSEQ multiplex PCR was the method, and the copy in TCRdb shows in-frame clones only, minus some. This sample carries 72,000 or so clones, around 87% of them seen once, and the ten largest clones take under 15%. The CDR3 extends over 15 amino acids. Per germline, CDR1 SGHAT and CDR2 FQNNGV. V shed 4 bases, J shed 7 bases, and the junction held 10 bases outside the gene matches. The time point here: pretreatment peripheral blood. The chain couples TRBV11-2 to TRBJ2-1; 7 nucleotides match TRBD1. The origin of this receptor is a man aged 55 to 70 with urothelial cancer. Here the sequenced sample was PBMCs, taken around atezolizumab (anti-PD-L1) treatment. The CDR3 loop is CASSSGQVPSNEQFF. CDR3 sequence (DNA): TGTGCCAGCAGCTCTGGACAGGTCCCCTCAAATGAGCAGTTCTTC.